Listed below are T cell receptor beta chains from one sample, sequenced in a study of identifying expanded T cells in peripheral blood. The protocol was immunoSEQ multiplex PCR, while the TCRdb copy is restricted to in-frame clones and leaves out a portion. This sample has about 110,000 clones; about 87% occur once, and the top ten carry approximately 8%. The source material was blood. The source of these receptors is a person aged 18 to 69 in good health. The CDR3 runs from the conserved cysteine through the conserved F or W. The order of the fields is J gene, D gene, clone size, V gene, CDR3 DNA, CDR3 protein. A D gene is named only where the DNA matches it firmly. Clone size is stated in some rows and not others, as once, few, many or a class when expanded.

j_call: TRBJ2-7
d_call: NA
clone_size: NA
v_call: TRBV10-3
cdr3_nt: TGTGCCATCAGGGACAGCGAGAATTCCTACGAGCAGTACTTC
cdr3_aa: CAIRDSENSYEQYF

j_call: TRBJ1-6
d_call: TRBD1
clone_size: once
v_call: TRBV7-9
cdr3_nt: TGTGCCAGCAGCTTAGCGGACAGGGGGTATAATTCACCCCTCCACTTT
cdr3_aa: CASSLADRGYNSPLHF

j_call: TRBJ2-1
d_call: NA
clone_size: NA
v_call: TRBV6-1
cdr3_nt: TGTGCCAGCAGTGAAGGGACGGGCCCTAATGAGCAGTTCTTC
cdr3_aa: CASSEGTGPNEQFF

j_call: TRBJ2-2
d_call: NA
clone_size: NA
v_call: TRBV19
cdr3_nt: TGTGCCAGTAGTCCGTTCTCCGGGAGTGACGGGGAGCTGTTTTTT
cdr3_aa: CASSPFSGSDGELFF

j_call: TRBJ1-3
d_call: NA
clone_size: NA
v_call: TRBV18
cdr3_nt: TGTGCCAGCTCGCAGGCCGGGACCTCCCCACTCTCTGGAAACACCATATATTTT
cdr3_aa: CASSQAGTSPLSGNTIYF

j_call: TRBJ2-1
d_call: NA
clone_size: NA
v_call: TRBV2
cdr3_nt: TGTGCCAGCAGTACTGACGGAGGCTCCTACAATGAGCAGTTCTTC
cdr3_aa: CASSTDGGSYNEQFF

j_call: TRBJ2-1
d_call: TRBD2
clone_size: NA
v_call: TRBV13
cdr3_nt: TGTGCCAGCAGCCCCGGGACTATCTACAATGAGCAGTTCTTC
cdr3_aa: CASSPGTIYNEQFF

j_call: TRBJ1-4
d_call: TRBD1
clone_size: NA
v_call: TRBV4-3
cdr3_nt: TGCGCCAGCAGCCAAGGACAGGGGAATGAAAAACTGTTTTTT
cdr3_aa: CASSQGQGNEKLFF

j_call: TRBJ1-2
d_call: TRBD1
clone_size: few
v_call: TRBV2
cdr3_nt: TGTGCCAGCAGTCTACAGGGGGACTATGGCTACACCTTC
cdr3_aa: CASSLQGDYGYTF

j_call: TRBJ1-1
d_call: TRBD1
clone_size: once
v_call: TRBV5-6
cdr3_nt: TGTGCCAGCAGCTTTGGGAGGGGGCGAAACACTGAAGCTTTCTTT
cdr3_aa: CASSFGRGRNTEAFF

j_call: TRBJ2-3
d_call: TRBD1
clone_size: NA
v_call: TRBV19
cdr3_nt: TGTGCCAGCATAGCGACAGGGGCAGATACGCAGTATTTT
cdr3_aa: CASIATGADTQYF

j_call: TRBJ2-3
d_call: TRBD1
clone_size: NA
v_call: TRBV29-1
cdr3_nt: TGCAGCGTGCCCAGGGGGCAGTCCTTCGCAGATACGCAGTATTTT
cdr3_aa: CSVPRGQSFADTQYF

j_call: TRBJ2-3
d_call: NA
clone_size: once
v_call: TRBV6-6
cdr3_nt: TGTGCCAGCACCCAACGGTTGGGTAGCACAGATACGCAGTATTTT
cdr3_aa: CASTQRLGSTDTQYF

j_call: TRBJ2-3
d_call: NA
clone_size: NA
v_call: TRBV5-1
cdr3_nt: TGCGCCAGCAGCTGGGCACAGGGCACAGATACGCAGTATTTT
cdr3_aa: CASSWAQGTDTQYF

j_call: TRBJ1-5
d_call: NA
clone_size: NA
v_call: TRBV5-8
cdr3_nt: TGTGCCAGCAGCTTGCTGGAGGGGCTCCTTTTTGAACCCCAGCATTTT
cdr3_aa: CASSLLEGLLFEPQHF

j_call: TRBJ2-5
d_call: TRBD2
clone_size: NA
v_call: TRBV27
cdr3_nt: TGTGCCAGCAGTTCCGGGGGGGCGGGGCAAGAGACCCAGTACTTC
cdr3_aa: CASSSGGAGQETQYF

j_call: TRBJ2-4
d_call: TRBD1
clone_size: NA
v_call: TRBV5-1
cdr3_nt: TGCGCCAGCAGCTTGGTCGCAGGGGGCGCCGGAAACATTCAGTACTTC
cdr3_aa: CASSLVAGGAGNIQYF

j_call: TRBJ2-5
d_call: TRBD2
clone_size: NA
v_call: TRBV28
cdr3_nt: TGTGCCAGCAGTACCGGGGAGGTAGCGGGAGGGCCGGGCTCCGAGACCCAGTACTTC
cdr3_aa: CASSTGEVAGGPGSETQYF

j_call: TRBJ2-5
d_call: TRBD2
clone_size: NA
v_call: TRBV4-1
cdr3_nt: TGCGCCAGCAGCCAACAGGGACTAGCGGGGTTTCAAGAGACCCAGTACTTC
cdr3_aa: CASSQQGLAGFQETQYF

j_call: TRBJ1-1
d_call: NA
clone_size: NA
v_call: TRBV5-1
cdr3_nt: TGCGCCAGCAGCTTGTCGACAGCTAACACTGAAGCTTTCTTT
cdr3_aa: CASSLSTANTEAFF

j_call: TRBJ2-5
d_call: NA
clone_size: NA
v_call: TRBV27
cdr3_nt: TGTGCCAGCAGTTTATCGGGGCAAGAGACCCAGTACTTC
cdr3_aa: CASSLSGQETQYF

j_call: TRBJ2-5
d_call: TRBD1
clone_size: few
v_call: TRBV10-3
cdr3_nt: TGTGCCATCAGTGAGCCTCTTCCCGGGACAGGACAAAAAGAGACCCAGTACTTC
cdr3_aa: CAISEPLPGTGQKETQYF

j_call: TRBJ1-4
d_call: NA
clone_size: NA
v_call: TRBV29-1
cdr3_nt: TGCAGCGTTGAAGAGAGGGGGGCGTTAGAAAAACTGTTTTTT
cdr3_aa: CSVEERGALEKLFF

j_call: TRBJ2-1
d_call: TRBD2
clone_size: NA
v_call: TRBV29-1
cdr3_nt: TGCAGCGTTGAAGGGGGGCTAGCGGGGTTGAATGAGCAGTTCTTC
cdr3_aa: CSVEGGLAGLNEQFF

j_call: TRBJ2-7
d_call: NA
clone_size: NA
v_call: TRBV18
cdr3_nt: TGTGCCAGCTCACCCAGCTGGGGGGCGCTGGGGTCCGACGAGCAGTACTTC
cdr3_aa: CASSPSWGALGSDEQYF

j_call: TRBJ2-4
d_call: NA
clone_size: NA
v_call: TRBV5-1
cdr3_nt: TGCGCCAGCAGCTTTAGCGGAGGGGGGATAAACATTCAGTACTTC
cdr3_aa: CASSFSGGGINIQYF

j_call: TRBJ1-1
d_call: NA
clone_size: NA
v_call: TRBV27
cdr3_nt: TGTGCCAGCAGTTTTCAGGAGAACACTGAAGCTTTCTTT
cdr3_aa: CASSFQENTEAFF

j_call: TRBJ1-5
d_call: NA
clone_size: NA
v_call: TRBV18
cdr3_nt: TGTGCCAGCTCACCCGACATAGGGGCCAGCAATCAGCCCCAGCATTTT
cdr3_aa: CASSPDIGASNQPQHF